Sequencing of this T cell receptor (beta chain) was carried out in a study of siplizumab effects on memory and regulatory T cells. Study findings and constraints: Siplizumab gave mappable alloreactive CD4+ clones an average Treg-derived fraction of over 65%, against roughly 29% in controls. Naive T cells appeared more varied than memory cells and looked like key alloresponse contributors. In siplizumab cultures, the suppressive function of proliferating Tregs remained unconfirmed. The drug siplizumab significantly decreased the alloreactive sequences that could be traced to unstimulated CD4+ memory cells.

The data were produced by immunoSEQ multiplex PCR, yet TCRdb's version contains in-frame clones alone and is incomplete. The sample yields some 65,000 clones, 88% seen once. A word on this clone: Its antigen remains unidentified.

This CDR3 has 15 residues. Germline V gene sequence: CDR1 SGHAT, CDR2 FQNNGV. The V and J ends lost 3 bases and 4 bases, in that order; junction bases with no gene match: 5. This sequence originates from a human donor in good health. V gene TRBV11-2 combines with J gene TRBJ2-2; 7 nucleotides agree with TRBD2. Sequenced input: Tregs sorted from blood. The CDR3 sequence: CASSLGGFGTGELFF. The CDR3 DNA reads TGTGCCAGCAGCTTGGGAGGGTTCGGCACCGGGGAGCTGTTTTTT.